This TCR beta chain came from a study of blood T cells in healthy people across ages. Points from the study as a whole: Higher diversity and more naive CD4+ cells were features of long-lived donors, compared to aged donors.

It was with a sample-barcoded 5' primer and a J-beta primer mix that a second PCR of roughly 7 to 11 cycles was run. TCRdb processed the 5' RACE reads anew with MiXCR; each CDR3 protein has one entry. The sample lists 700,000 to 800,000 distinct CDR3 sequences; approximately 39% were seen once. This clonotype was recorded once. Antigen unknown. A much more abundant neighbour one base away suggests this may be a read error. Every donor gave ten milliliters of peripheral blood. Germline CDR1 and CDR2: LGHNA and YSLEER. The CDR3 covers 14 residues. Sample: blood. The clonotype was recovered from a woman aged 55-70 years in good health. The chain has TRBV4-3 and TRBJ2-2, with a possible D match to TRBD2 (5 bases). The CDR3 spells CASSQDTNTGEPFF. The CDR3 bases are TGCGCCAGCAGCCAAGATACTAACACCGGGGAGCCGTTTTTT.